The 8 T cell receptor beta chains reported below all come from one sample, sequenced in a study of shared clonotypes between healthy human individuals. Terminally differentiated effector memory CD45RA+ cells were left out of the naive CD8 fraction, which was CD45RO-negative and positively selected for CCR7. Profiled with immunoSEQ multiplex PCR; TCRdb holds only in-frame clones, not every one. The data hold millions of clones, with approximately 94% observed a single time. Sample: naive CD8+ T cells sorted from blood. The receptors stem from a young man in good health.

CDR3 in DNA: TGTGCCAGCGCCCACCACCCGGGGACCCAAGAGACCCAGTACTTC. It is translated as CASAHHPGTQETQYF. V gene TRBV11-2 combines with J gene TRBJ2-5; the D call may be TRBD1 or TRBD2 (5 bases each). Looked up from germline, CDR1 is SGHAT and CDR2 is FQNNGV. This CDR3 is 15 amino acids long. Trimming stripped 8 bases from V and 1 base from J, with 17 bases between.

This chain connects TRBV4-1 to TRBJ1-2, with unresolved D. V was clipped by 4 bases and J by 4 bases, with 13 bases between them. Germline loops: CDR1 MGHRA, CDR2 YSYEKL. This CDR3 comprises 14 residues. CDR3 residues: CASSPGPLSYGYTF. The CDR3 DNA reads TGCGCCAGCAGCCCCGGACCGTTGTCCTATGGCTACACCTTC.

A word on this clone: Other DNA sequences in the sample encode the same CDR3. This chain links TRBV9 with TRBJ2-7; tentatively, D is TRBD2 (5 bases). Looked up from germline, CDR1 is SGDLS and CDR2 is YYNGEE. The CDR3 loop spans 12 amino acids. Trimming cost V 4 bases and J 1 base, with 6 bases left between them. The CDR3 sequence is CASSPGSYEQYF. CDR3 sequence (DNA): TGTGCCAGCAGCCCGGGGTCCTACGAGCAGTACTTC.

This clone appeared a single time. The rearrangement joins TRBV5-1 to TRBJ1-3; TRBD1 might be the D (6 bases). V was pared by 0 bases and J by 2 bases, with 12 bases between. The CDR3 is 16 amino acids. Germline V lookup: CDR1 SGHRS, CDR2 YFSETQ. CDR3 DNA sequence: TGCGCCAGCAGCTTGGCGGAGGGGGTTGCTGGAAACACCATATATTTT. It specifies CASSLAEGVAGNTIYF.

About this clone: Other nucleotide sequences in the sample specify the same CDR3. J is TRBJ2-3 and V is TRBV2, with a weak D call TRBD2 (5 bases). V was pared by 5 bases and J by 1 base, with 10 bases between. The germline CDR1 and CDR2 sequences are SNHLY and FYNNEI. The CDR3 length is 14 residues. This CDR3 is CASSPYGGTDTQYF. In DNA, the CDR3 is TGTGCCAGCAGTCCATACGGGGGCACAGATACGCAGTATTTT.

The chain couples TRBV4-1 to TRBJ1-4, with D maybe TRBD1 (6 bases). CDR1 is MGHRA, CDR2 YSYEKL, per germline. Deletions cut 2 bases from V and 8 bases from J, with 12 bases between. The CDR3 has 14 amino acids. The CDR3 sequence: CASSQRQGSEKLFF. The CDR3 nucleotides read TGCGCCAGCAGCCAACGTCAGGGGAGCGAAAAACTGTTTTTT.

In its sample, this clone was seen once. The rearrangement joins TRBV19 to TRBJ2-7; TRBD2 aligns across 12 bases. CDR1 and CDR2 (germline): LNHDA, SQIVND (reference sequence). There are 16 residues in the CDR3. V shed 2 bases and J 4 bases; nucleotides not matched to a gene: 6. The CDR3 DNA reads as TGTGCCAGTAGTATACGACTAGCGGGAGAAGGGTACGAGCAGTACTTC. Encoded protein: CASSIRLAGEGYEQYF. Looking up the rest from reference TRBV19 and TRBJ2-7 gives the full variable domain: DGGITQSPKYLFRKEGQNVTLSCEQNLNHDAMYWYRQDPGQGLRLIYYSQIVNDFQKGDIAEGYSVSREKKESFPLTVTSAQKNPTAFYLCASSIRLAGEGYEQYFGPGTRLTVT.

This clone showed up just once. The V call is TRBV4-1, the J call TRBJ2-1; D uncertain. Germline assignment: CDR1 MGHRA and CDR2 YSYEKL. The CDR3 has 16 residues. V was pared by 0 bases and J by 2 bases, with 11 bases between. CDR3 DNA: TGCGCCAGCAGCCAAGAAGGGCAGGCAACCTACAATGAGCAGTTCTTC. This sequence encodes CASSQEGQATYNEQFF.